This T cell receptor beta chain was sequenced during a study of T cell responses to AZD1222 COVID-19 vaccine. The V gene end was trimmed by 5 bases and the J gene end by 7 bases; junction bases not matched to a gene: 8. The CDR3 covers 15 residues. Germline V CDR1 and CDR2: LNHNV, YYDKDF (reference sequence). Data came from immunoSEQ multiplex PCR; TCRdb stores just in-frame clones and leaves some out. The repertoire includes approximately 160,000 clones, about nine tenths of them detected once, and approximately 3% sits in the top ten. This specimen consisted of peripheral blood, obtained on day 0 of AZD1222 vaccination. The chain links TRBV15 to TRBJ2-1; the match to TRBD1 covers 10 bases. The TCR sequence derives from an adult in good health. The CDR3 DNA is TGTGCCACCAGCGGAGTGGGACAGGGGAAGAATGAGCAGTTCTTC. Residues: CATSGVGQGKNEQFF.